These 17 T cell receptor beta chains originate from one sample sequenced in a study of beta chain features in type 1 diabetes (dated by TCRdb to 2017 to 2018). Library preparation employed the immunoSEQ multiplex PCR assay. All of the isolated RNA was reverse transcribed with the High Capacity cDNA Reverse Transcription Kit, so expressed TCRB transcripts were sequenced. In its TCRdb copy, this immuneACCESS table keeps in-frame sequences only and misses some clones. Where compared with another copy, unresolved V genes explain less than half of these, and the others have no known cause. The sample profile shows about 200,000 clones; roughly a tenth of them were found once. The ten largest clones add up to roughly 1.3% of the sample. Sequencing input: central memory CD4+ T cells from blood. The source of these receptors is a young man in good health.

This clone was recorded a few times. The chain carries TRBV30 and TRBJ2-5, with TRBD1 identical over 8 bases. This CDR3 has 12 residues. Germline assignment: CDR1 GTSNPN and CDR2 SVGIG (reference sequence). The CDR3 loop reads CALGQGIETQYF. CDR3 nucleotide sequence: TGTGCTTTAGGACAGGGTATCGAGACCCAGTACTTC.

About this clone itself: With a much larger clone just one base away, this may be a read error. The rearrangement uses TRBV7-8 and TRBJ1-1; D not certain. Trimming took off 1 base at V and 1 base at J, with 7 bases between the two ends. Germline-derived CDR1 and CDR2 are SGHVS and FQNEAQ. The CDR3 is 14 amino acids. The CDR3 DNA is TGTGCCAGCAGCTTAGATGCGGGGAACACTGAAGCTTTCTTT. Its protein is CASSLDAGNTEAFF.

This chain uses TRBV18 with TRBJ1-1, with D possibly matching TRBD1 (5 bases). Trimming stripped 2 bases from V and 4 bases from J, with 8 bases between. The CDR3 length is 13 residues. In germline, CDR1 is KGHSH, CDR2 LQKENI. This CDR3 reads CASSPVQGTEAFF. CDR3 DNA sequence: TGTGCCAGCTCACCAGTGCAGGGCACTGAAGCTTTCTTT.

The sample holds a few counts of this clone. This rearrangement joins TRBV2 to TRBJ2-1; 9 bases are a match to TRBD2. This CDR3 contains 14 residues. V was clipped by 8 bases and J by 0 bases; unmatched bases: 2. The germline V gene has CDR1 SNHLY and CDR2 FYNNEI. Here the CDR3 reads CASLSGSSYNEQFF. The CDR3 nucleotides read TGTGCCAGCCTTAGCGGGAGCTCCTACAATGAGCAGTTCTTC.

This clone occurred a few times. The genes are TRBV5-1 and TRBJ2-2; TRBD1 aligns across 9 bases. The CDR3 has 16 amino acids. V lost 3 bases to trimming and J lost 6 bases; unmatched junction nucleotides: 9. The germline gives CDR1 SGHRS, CDR2 YFSETQ. The CDR3 DNA follows: TGCGCCAGCAGCTCGATAACCGGGACAGGGCCCGGGGAGCTGTTTTTT. Translated: CASSSITGTGPGELFF. The complete variable domain, with remaining parts taken from reference TRBV5-1 and TRBJ2-2, reads KAGVTQTPRYLIKTRGQQVTLSCSPISGHRSVSWYQQTPGQGLQFLFEYFSETQRNKGNFPGRFSGRQFSNSRSEMNVSTLELGDSALYLCASSSITGTGPGELFFGEGSRLTVL.

V and J are TRBV7-2 and TRBJ2-7; 8 bases align to TRBD2. CDR1 is SGHTA and CDR2 is FQGNSA in the germline V gene. Trimming removed 4 bases from V and 4 bases from J; junction bases left unmatched: 15. The CDR3 has 17 amino acids. CDR3 loop: CASSSTSSGLRRYEQYF. For the CDR3, the DNA is TGTGCCAGCAGCTCAACCTCTAGCGGGCTACGGAGGTACGAGCAGTACTTC.

The rearrangement links TRBV5-4 to TRBJ1-5; no reliable D call. Between the trimmed V and J ends, which lost 0 bases and 6 bases, there was a span of 4 bases. The CDR3 consists of 12 residues. Germline V CDR1 and CDR2: SGHNT, YYREEE (reference sequence). The CDR3 reads CASSLEGQPQHF. The CDR3 DNA sequence: TGTGCCAGCAGCTTGGAGGGTCAGCCCCAGCATTTT.

The CDR3 region is CSVGHGNEQFF. CDR3 coding DNA: TGCAGCGTCGGTCATGGGAATGAGCAGTTCTTC. The gene calls are TRBV29-1 and TRBJ2-1; the D is unclear. V lost 6 bases and J 7 bases, leaving 10 bases between the germline ends. The CDR3 spans 11 residues. Germline assignment: CDR1 SQVTM and CDR2 ANQGSEA.

V and J are TRBV5-5 and TRBJ2-1, with no clear D. From germline, CDR1 is SGHKS and CDR2 YYEKEE (reference sequence). V lost 3 bases and J lost 5, with 6 bases in between. The CDR3 is made up of 12 amino acids. CDR3 protein: CASSSPNNEQFF. The CDR3 DNA is TGTGCCAGCAGCTCCCCCAACAATGAGCAGTTCTTC.

This clone was seen ten or more times. The chain recombines TRBV9 with TRBJ2-1; 8 nucleotides agree with TRBD2. V gave up 4 bases and J gave up 0 bases; unmatched junction bases: 6. The CDR3 is 16 residues long. The germline gives CDR1 SGDLS, CDR2 YYNGEE. The chain's CDR3 is CASSPRSGSSYNEQFF. The CDR3 nucleotides read TGTGCCAGCAGCCCCCGCAGCGGGAGCTCCTACAATGAGCAGTTCTTC.

V and J are TRBV30 and TRBJ2-4; tentative D call: TRBD2 (6 bases). The CDR3 contains 16 residues. V was trimmed by 3 bases and J by 0 bases, leaving 15 bases between them. Germline V gene lookup returns CDR1 GTSNPN and CDR2 SVGIG (reference sequence). This CDR3 is CAWRVGAGLAKNIQYF. The CDR3 bases are TGTGCCTGGAGGGTAGGGGCGGGGTTAGCCAAAAACATTCAGTACTTC. Combining the CDR3 with reference TRBV30 and TRBJ2-4 gives the whole variable domain SQTIHQWPATLVQPVGSPLSLECTVEGTSNPNLYWYRQAAGRGLQLLFYSVGIGQISSEVPQNLSASRPQDRQFILSSKKLLLSDSGFYLCAWRVGAGLAKNIQYFGAGTRLSVL.

This chain links TRBV30 with TRBJ1-2; D remains unclear. Germline lookup yields CDR1 GTSNPN and CDR2 SVGIG (reference sequence). V lost 3 bases and J lost 0, with 5 bases in between. CDR3 length: 12 residues. CDR3 sequence (DNA): TGTGCCTGGAGCCTTTCTAACTATGGCTACACCTTC. This translates into CAWSLSNYGYTF.

CDR3 residues: CSVIGDLAGAGGDTQYF. The CDR3 nucleotides read TGCAGCGTTATTGGGGATCTAGCGGGTGCCGGCGGTGATACGCAGTATTTT. V gene TRBV29-1 combines with J gene TRBJ2-3; the match to TRBD2 covers 8 bases. The CDR3 consists of 17 residues. Germline CDR1 reads SQVTM; CDR2 reads ANQGSEA. V shed 5 bases, J shed 6 bases, and the junction held 19 bases outside the gene matches.

This clone occurred a few times. J is TRBJ2-7 and V is TRBV29-1; 7 nucleotides match TRBD2. V was clipped by 4 bases and J by 0 bases; unmatched bases: 6. CDR3 length: 14 residues. The germline CDR1 and CDR2 sequences are SQVTM and ANQGSEA. Here the CDR3 reads CSVGEQRDSYEQYF. Here the CDR3 DNA reads TGCAGCGTTGGGGAACAGCGGGACTCCTACGAGCAGTACTTC.

This clone has just a few counts. The chain has TRBV7-8 and TRBJ2-3; 10 bases agree with TRBD2. This CDR3 is built from 18 residues. V shed 7 bases, J shed 4 bases, and the junction held 17 bases outside the gene matches. CDR1 is SGHVS and CDR2 is FQNEAQ in the germline V gene. CDR3 in amino acids: CASTLGTSGITRADTQYF. The CDR3 nucleotides read TGTGCCAGCACCCTGGGTACTAGCGGGATCACGCGGGCAGATACGCAGTATTTT.

This clone has just a few counts. The rearrangement links TRBV18 to TRBJ1-4; 9 bases agree with TRBD1. The CDR3 consists of 15 residues. V gave up 5 bases and J gave up 6 bases; unmatched junction bases: 7. Germline CDR1 is KGHSH and CDR2 is LQKENI. The CDR3 region is CASSSGTGTYEKLFF. The CDR3 DNA sequence: TGTGCCAGCTCATCCGGGACAGGGACCTATGAAAAACTGTTTTTT.

This clone has more than one count but fewer than ten. The V call is TRBV7-2, the J call TRBJ2-6, with D perhaps matching TRBD1 (6 bases). Trimming removed 5 bases at V and 1 base at J, with 9 bases between. The germline V gene has CDR1 SGHTA and CDR2 FQGNSA. The CDR3 sequence is 15 residues long. The CDR3 DNA reads TGTGCCAGCAGCGTCCAGGGGTCTGGGGCCAACGTCCTGACTTTC. Protein product: CASSVQGSGANVLTF.